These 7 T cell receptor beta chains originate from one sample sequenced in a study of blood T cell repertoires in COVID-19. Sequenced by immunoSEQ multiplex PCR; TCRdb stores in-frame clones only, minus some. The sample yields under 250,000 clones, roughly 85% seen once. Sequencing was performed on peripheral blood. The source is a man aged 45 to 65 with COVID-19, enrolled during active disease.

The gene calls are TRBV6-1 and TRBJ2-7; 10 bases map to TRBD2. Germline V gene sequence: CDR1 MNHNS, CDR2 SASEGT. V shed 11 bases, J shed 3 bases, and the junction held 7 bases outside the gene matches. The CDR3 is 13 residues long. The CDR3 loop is CAHRKRGGYEQYF. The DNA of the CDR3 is TGTGCCCATCGTAAGCGGGGGGGCTACGAGCAGTACTTC.

CDR3 DNA sequence: TGTGCCAGCAGCCCCGGGATGAGGGTCCCTCACGAGCAGTACTTC. Translated, it gives CASSPGMRVPHEQYF. The chain combines TRBV3-1 (or the pseudogene TRBV3-2) with TRBJ2-7, with TRBD2 as a possible D gene (5 bases). Trimming removed 4 bases at V and 5 bases at J, with 18 bases between. CDR3 length equals 15 residues. Germline assignment: CDR1 LGHDT and CDR2 YNNKEL (reference sequence).

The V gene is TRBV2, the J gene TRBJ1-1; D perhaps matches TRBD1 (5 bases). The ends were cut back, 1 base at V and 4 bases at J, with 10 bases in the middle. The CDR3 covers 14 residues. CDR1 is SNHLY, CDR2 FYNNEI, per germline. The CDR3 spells CASSEGGRGTEAFF. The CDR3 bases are TGTGCCAGCAGTGAAGGAGGGAGGGGCACTGAAGCTTTCTTT.

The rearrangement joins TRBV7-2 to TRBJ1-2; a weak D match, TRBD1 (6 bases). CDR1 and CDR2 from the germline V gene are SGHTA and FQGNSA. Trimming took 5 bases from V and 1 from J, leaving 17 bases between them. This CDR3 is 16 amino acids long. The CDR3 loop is CASSPTGLSINYGYTF. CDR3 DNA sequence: TGTGCCAGCAGCCCAACAGGGTTATCAATTAACTATGGCTACACCTTC.

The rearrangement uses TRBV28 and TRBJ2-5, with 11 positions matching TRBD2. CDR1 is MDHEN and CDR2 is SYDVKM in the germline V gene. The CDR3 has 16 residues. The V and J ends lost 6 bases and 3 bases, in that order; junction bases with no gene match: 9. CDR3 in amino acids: CASSPGTSGWKETQYF. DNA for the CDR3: TGTGCCAGCAGCCCCGGGACTAGCGGTTGGAAAGAGACCCAGTACTTC.

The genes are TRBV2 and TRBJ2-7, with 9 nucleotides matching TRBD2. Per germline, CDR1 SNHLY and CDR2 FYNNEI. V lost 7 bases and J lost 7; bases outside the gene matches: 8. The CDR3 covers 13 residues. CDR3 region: CASNPSGMREQYF. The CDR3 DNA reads TGTGCCAGCAATCCTAGCGGGATGAGGGAGCAGTACTTC.

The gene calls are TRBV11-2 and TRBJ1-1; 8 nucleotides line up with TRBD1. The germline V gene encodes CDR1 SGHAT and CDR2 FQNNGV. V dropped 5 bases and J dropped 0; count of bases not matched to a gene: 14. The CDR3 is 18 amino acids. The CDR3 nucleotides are TGTGCCAGCAGCGAAAGAAGACAGGGGAAATACATGAACACTGAAGCTTTCTTT. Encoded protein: CASSERRQGKYMNTEAFF.